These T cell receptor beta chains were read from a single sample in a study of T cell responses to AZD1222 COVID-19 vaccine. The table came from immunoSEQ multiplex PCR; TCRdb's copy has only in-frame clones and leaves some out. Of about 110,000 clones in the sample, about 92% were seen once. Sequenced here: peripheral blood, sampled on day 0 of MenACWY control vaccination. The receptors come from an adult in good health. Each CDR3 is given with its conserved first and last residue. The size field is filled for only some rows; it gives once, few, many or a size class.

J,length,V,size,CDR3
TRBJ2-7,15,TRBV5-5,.,CASTQPGKAIYEQYF
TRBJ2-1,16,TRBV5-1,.,CASTPGGLSSYNEQFF
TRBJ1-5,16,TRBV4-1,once,CASSQETPGPNQPQHF
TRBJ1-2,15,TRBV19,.,CASSPRPSANYGYTF
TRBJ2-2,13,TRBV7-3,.,CASSPGPGRELFF
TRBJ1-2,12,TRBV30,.,CAWAGVGYGYTF
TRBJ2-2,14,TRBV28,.,CASSLLERAGELFF
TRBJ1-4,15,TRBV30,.,CAWSPSVATNEKLFF
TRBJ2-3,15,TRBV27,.,CASSFVRGGTDTQYF
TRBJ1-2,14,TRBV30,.,CAWSFRIDNYGYTF
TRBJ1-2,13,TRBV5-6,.,CASSLYGTLGYTF
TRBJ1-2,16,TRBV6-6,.,CASSYSTFGGLYGYTF
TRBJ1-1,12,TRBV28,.,CASSLIDREAFF
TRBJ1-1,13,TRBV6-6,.,CASIWTANTEAFF
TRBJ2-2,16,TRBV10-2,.,CASVAGEATNTGELFF
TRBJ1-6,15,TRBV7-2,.,CASRVETAYNSPLHF
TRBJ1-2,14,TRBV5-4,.,CASSLIGTGGGYTF
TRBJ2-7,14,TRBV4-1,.,CASSQEGTSDEQYF
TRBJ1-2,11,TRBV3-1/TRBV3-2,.,CASSPHYGYTF
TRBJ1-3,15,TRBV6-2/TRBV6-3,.,CASSYGADSGNTIYF
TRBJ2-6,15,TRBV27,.,CASKGPGAGANVLTF
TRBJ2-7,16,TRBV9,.,CASSDSSTGTSYEQYF
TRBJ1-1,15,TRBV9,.,CASSPYDTGGTEAFF
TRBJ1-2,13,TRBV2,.,CASRGTASGGYTF
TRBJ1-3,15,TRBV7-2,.,CASSPGSSSGNTIYF
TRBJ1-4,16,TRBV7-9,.,CASSPPYGTGDEKLFF
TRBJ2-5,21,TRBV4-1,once,CASSQEGGTDGQGAPVETQYF
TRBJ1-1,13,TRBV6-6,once,CASSYSDREEAFF
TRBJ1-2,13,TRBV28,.,CASSADRNYGYTF
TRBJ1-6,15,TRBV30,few,CAWNRDRGLRGALHF
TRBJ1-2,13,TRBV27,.,CASSLEGTYGYTF
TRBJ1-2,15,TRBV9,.,CASSPSGVFHDGYTF